This T cell receptor beta chain was documented in a study of blood T cell repertoires in COVID-19. Only one count was recorded for this clone. Germline V gene sequence: CDR1 LGHDT, CDR2 YNNKEL (reference sequence). V shed 4 bases, J shed 6 bases, and the junction held 2 bases outside the gene matches. The CDR3 length is 13 residues. TCRdb's table, derived via immunoSEQ multiplex PCR, lists solely in-frame clones and lacks some. The table includes about 270,000 clones, more than 85% detected once. V and J are TRBV3-1 (or the pseudogene TRBV3-2) and TRBJ1-1; TRBD1 matches at 10 bases. The receptor comes from a person aged 18-30 years with COVID-19, enrolled during active disease. Source material: peripheral blood. The CDR3 bases are TGTGCCAGCAGCCGAGGGACAGGGGCTGAAGCTTTCTTT. Amino acids: CASSRGTGAEAFF.